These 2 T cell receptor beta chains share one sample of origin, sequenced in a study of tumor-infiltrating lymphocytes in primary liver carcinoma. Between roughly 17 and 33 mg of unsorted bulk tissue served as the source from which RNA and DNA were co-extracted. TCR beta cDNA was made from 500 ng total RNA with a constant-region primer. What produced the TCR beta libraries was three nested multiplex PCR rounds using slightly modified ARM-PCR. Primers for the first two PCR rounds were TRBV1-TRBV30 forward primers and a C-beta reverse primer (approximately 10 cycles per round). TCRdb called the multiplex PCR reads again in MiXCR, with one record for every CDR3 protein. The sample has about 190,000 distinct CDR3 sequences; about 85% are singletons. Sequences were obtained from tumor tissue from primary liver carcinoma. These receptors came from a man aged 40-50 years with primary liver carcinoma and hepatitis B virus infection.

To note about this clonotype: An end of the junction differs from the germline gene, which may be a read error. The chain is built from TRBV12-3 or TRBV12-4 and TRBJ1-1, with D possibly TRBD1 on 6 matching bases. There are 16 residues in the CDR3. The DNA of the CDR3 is TGTGCCAGCATTTTCGGTCAGGGGAACATGAACAGTGAAGCTTTCTTT. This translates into CASIFGQGNMNSEAFF.

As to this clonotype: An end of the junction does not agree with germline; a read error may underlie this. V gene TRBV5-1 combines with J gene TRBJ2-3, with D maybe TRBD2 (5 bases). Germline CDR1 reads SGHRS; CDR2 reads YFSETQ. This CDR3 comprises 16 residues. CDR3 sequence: CASSLNGRASTDTHYF. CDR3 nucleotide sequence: TGCGCCAGCAGCTTGAACGGTCGTGCTAGCACAGATACGCACTATTTT.